This T cell receptor (beta chain) is from a study of T cell responses to AZD1222 COVID-19 vaccine. Study-wide background: Pooling was applied to second doses at about 4 or about 12 weeks.

The study's findings and limits: A mostly white British donor set with more females was recruited, and clonal diversity was possibly underestimated. Only five or six people who got AZD1222 tested seropositive at baseline. The reported proportion of spike-specific TCRs targeting unmutated variant regions was nearly half.

A remark on this clone: The target antigen is unknown.

Clones were sequenced by immunoSEQ multiplex PCR, and TCRdb holds only the in-frame ones, with some missing. The table lists around 150,000 clones, about nine tenths of them singletons. The CDR3 has 15 residues. Germline CDR1 and CDR2: MNHEY and SVGAGI. V dropped 2 bases and J dropped 7; count of bases not matched to a gene: 2. The V call is TRBV6-5, the J call TRBJ1-6; 10 nucleotides agree with TRBD1. This TCR derives from an adult in good health. Material: peripheral blood, obtained on day 0 of AZD1222 vaccination. CDR3 protein: CASSYGTGANSPLHF. The CDR3 coding sequence is TGTGCCAGCAGTTACGGGACAGGGGCGAATTCACCCCTCCACTTT.